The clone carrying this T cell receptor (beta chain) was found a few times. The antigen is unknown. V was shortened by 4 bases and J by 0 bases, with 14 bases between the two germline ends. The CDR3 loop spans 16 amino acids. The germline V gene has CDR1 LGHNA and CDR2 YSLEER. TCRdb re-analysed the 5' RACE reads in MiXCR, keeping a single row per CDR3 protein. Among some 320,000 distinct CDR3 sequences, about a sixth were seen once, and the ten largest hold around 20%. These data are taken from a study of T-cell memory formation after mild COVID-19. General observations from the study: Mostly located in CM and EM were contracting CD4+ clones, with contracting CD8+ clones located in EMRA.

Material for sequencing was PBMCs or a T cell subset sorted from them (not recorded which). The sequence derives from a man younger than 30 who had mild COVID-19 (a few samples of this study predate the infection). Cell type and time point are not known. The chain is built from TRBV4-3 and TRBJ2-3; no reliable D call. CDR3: CASSPIQFSSTDTQYF. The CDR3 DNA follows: TGCGCCAGCAGCCCCATACAGTTTTCTAGCACAGATACGCAGTATTTT.